These 28 T cell receptor beta chains originate from one sample sequenced in a study of CXCR3-negative and CXCR3-positive naive CD8 T cells. The study made its TRB cDNA libraries by 5' RACE, adding UMI labels. Reprocessing the 5' RACE reads, TCRdb reports a single entry for every CDR3 protein and omits DNA. The sample has about 120,000 distinct CDR3 sequences. The sequenced sample was naive CXCR3- CD8+ T cells from blood. The subset: CD45RO-CCR7+CD27+CD95- naive CD8+ T cells lacking CXCR3 (TNR3-). The receptors were sampled from a human donor in good health. Some clones in this sample may be carry-over from other donors' samples.

The genes are TRBV6-5 and TRBJ1-4; the TRBD1 assignment by TCRdb is unverifiable without DNA. Germline CDR1 MNHEY, CDR2 SVGAGI. This CDR3 spans 17 amino acids. This CDR3 is CASSYTDRGATNEKLFF.

The V call is TRBV25-1, the J call TRBJ2-5; with no DNA, the TCRdb D assignment of TRBD1 cannot be verified. The V gene's germline CDR1 is MGHDK and CDR2 SYGVNS. This CDR3 has 12 residues. This CDR3 reads CATLPGRETQYF.

The chain uses TRBV4-3 and TRBJ1-1; the D call from TCRdb, TRBD1, cannot be confirmed without DNA. Germline V lookup: CDR1 LGHNA, CDR2 YSLEER. The CDR3 covers 15 residues. CDR3 protein: CASSHSGTSVTEAFF.

The chain employs TRBV9 and TRBJ2-1; there is no DNA to check the TCRdb D call of TRBD1. Germline V gene lookup returns CDR1 SGDLS and CDR2 YYNGEE. This CDR3 region has 16 residues. The CDR3 sequence is CASSGTGESSYNEQFF.

The genes are TRBV27 and TRBJ2-7. There are 15 residues in the CDR3. Germline-derived CDR1 and CDR2 are MNHEY and SMNVEV (reference sequence). CDR3 residues: CASSPTITGTYEQYF.

This chain links TRBV10-3 with TRBJ2-7; TCRdb reports TRBD1, a call that lacks DNA to check it against. Germline V gene lookup returns CDR1 ENHRY and CDR2 SYGVKD. The CDR3 consists of 15 residues. CDR3 sequence: CAISESRSGRLEQYF.

The chain carries TRBV28 and TRBJ2-7; TCRdb gives TRBD2 as the D gene, but with no DNA this cannot be confirmed. This CDR3 has 14 amino acids. The germline V gene has CDR1 MDHEN and CDR2 SYDVKM. CDR3 region: CASSKGLSSYEQYF.

Here the CDR3 reads CSSSGTSGSLGGTDTQYF. This rearrangement joins TRBV20-1 to TRBJ2-3; TCRdb's D call of TRBD2 is untestable without DNA. CDR1 and CDR2 (germline): DFQATT, SNEGSKA (reference sequence). This CDR3 has 18 amino acids.

The CDR3 protein is CSVEGTSDTYNEQFF. The chain joins TRBV29-1 to TRBJ2-1; without DNA, the TCRdb call of TRBD2 cannot be checked. The CDR3 totals 15 residues. In germline, CDR1 is SQVTM, CDR2 ANQGSEA.

The chain links TRBV20-1 to TRBJ2-7; without DNA, the TCRdb call of TRBD1 cannot be checked. Germline V gene lookup returns CDR1 DFQATT and CDR2 SNEGSKA (reference sequence). This CDR3 is 14 amino acids long. The CDR3 is CSARDGDRDYEQYF.

This chain uses TRBV28 with TRBJ2-4. Germline V lookup: CDR1 MDHEN, CDR2 SYDVKM. The CDR3 contains 15 residues. The CDR3: CASSPRLHGENIQYF.

The chain employs TRBV21-1 and TRBJ2-5. TRBV21-1 is noted as a pseudogene. The CDR3 is 13 amino acids. This chain's CDR3 is CASSKVHGETQYF.

The chain carries TRBV10-3 and TRBJ2-7; TCRdb returns TRBD1, unconfirmable since there is no DNA. Germline V gene lookup returns CDR1 ENHRY and CDR2 SYGVKD. CDR3 length: 16 residues. CDR3 in amino acids: CAITNIPGQGSYEQYF.

The gene calls are TRBV12-3 or TRBV12-4 and TRBJ2-1; TCRdb outputs TRBD2, but without DNA this stays unchecked. This CDR3 has 16 residues. CDR3 amino acids: CASSFSGRATYNEQFF.

V gene TRBV29-1 combines with J gene TRBJ2-1; TCRdb's assignment of TRBD1 cannot be checked, as there is no DNA. Germline CDR1 SQVTM, CDR2 ANQGSEA. The CDR3 contains 11 residues. CDR3: CSVEDQGKGIF.

The rearrangement uses TRBV2 and TRBJ1-5. The germline gives CDR1 SNHLY, CDR2 FYNNEI. This CDR3 comprises 15 residues. The CDR3 here is CASRGGLGQHQPQHF.

The rearrangement joins TRBV7-9 to TRBJ2-7; the D call from TCRdb, TRBD2, cannot be confirmed without DNA. CDR1 and CDR2 (germline): SEHNR, FQNEAQ (reference sequence). The CDR3 has 16 amino acids. The CDR3 loop is CASSPKGLAGTYEQYF.

This chain joins TRBV29-1 and TRBJ1-2; TCRdb picks TRBD1, but there is no DNA to check that call. This CDR3 is 13 amino acids long. Germline CDR1 SQVTM, CDR2 ANQGSEA. The CDR3 is CSVDRDGYYGYTF.

The rearrangement uses TRBV14 and TRBJ2-3; absent DNA, TCRdb's TRBD1 call cannot be checked. Germline V lookup: CDR1 SGHDN, CDR2 FVKESK. The CDR3 covers 13 residues. CDR3 in amino acids: CASSQFRGDTQYF.

J is TRBJ2-7 and V is TRBV27; the TCRdb D gene call, TRBD2, has no DNA to confirm it. The CDR3 has 13 residues. Germline CDR1 is MNHEY and CDR2 is SMNVEV (reference sequence). The CDR3 sequence: CASSLKEGYEQYF.

The chain employs TRBV20-1 and TRBJ1-5; TCRdb indicates TRBD1, and absent DNA this call remains unverified. The germline gives CDR1 DFQATT, CDR2 SNEGSKA (reference sequence). CDR3 length equals 16 residues. The CDR3 sequence: CSARDLMDSSNQPQHF.

The J gene is TRBJ2-7, the V gene TRBV5-1; TCRdb selects TRBD2, and the lack of DNA leaves this call unchecked. CDR1 and CDR2 (germline): SGHRS, YFSETQ. The length of the CDR3 is 14 residues. The CDR3 loop reads CASSSSGLIYEQYF.

This chain joins TRBV6-2 or TRBV6-3 and TRBJ2-7; TCRdb returns TRBD1, unconfirmable since there is no DNA. Germline lookup yields CDR1 MNHEY and CDR2 SVGEGT. The CDR3 has 19 residues. Here the CDR3 reads CASSYSGGIWPQDLYEQYF.

V is TRBV4-3 and J is TRBJ2-2; the D call from TCRdb, TRBD1, cannot be confirmed without DNA. Germline values: CDR1 LGHNA, CDR2 YSLEER. CDR3 size: 17 residues. The CDR3 here is CASSLKPGHADTGELFF.

V and J are TRBV12-5 and TRBJ1-2; TCRdb designates TRBD1, a call that cannot be tested without DNA. Germline CDR1 LGHNT, CDR2 FRNRAP. This CDR3 spans 14 amino acids. CDR3 region: CASGLFGGRDGYTF.

This chain links TRBV7-8 with TRBJ2-1. Germline CDR1 SGHVS, CDR2 FQNEAQ. The CDR3 runs 12 residues. CDR3 protein: CASSLSDNEQFF.

The chain employs TRBV28 and TRBJ1-6. The CDR3 covers 12 residues. The germline V gene encodes CDR1 MDHEN and CDR2 SYDVKM. This CDR3 is CASRGNNSPLHF.

This chain connects TRBV6-2 or TRBV6-3 to TRBJ1-6; TCRdb gives TRBD1 as the D gene, but with no DNA this cannot be confirmed. Germline-derived CDR1 and CDR2 are MNHEY and SVGEGT. The CDR3 runs 16 residues. The CDR3 is CASSYDAGTGDSPLHF.